This TCR beta chain was retrieved from a study of CD8 T cells in Susac syndrome. Broader study findings: Acknowledgment was made by the study that its TCR sequencing and HLA analysis involved a relatively small number of individuals.

Negative isolation was used for CD8+ and CD4+ T cells and FACS enrichment for TEMRA cells. cDNA came from roughly 0.53 to 1 ug RNA primed by random hexamers. An immunoSEQ multiplex PCR amplified TCR beta CDR3 over 54 Vbeta and 13 Jbeta. TCRdb processed the immunoSEQ multiplex PCR reads anew with MiXCR; each CDR3 protein has one entry. The sample has some 150,000 distinct CDR3 sequences, approximately 95% seen once. For this clonotype: Its cognate antigen is unknown.

The CDR3 is 13 amino acids. Germline V gene data show CDR1 as DFQATT and CDR2 as SNEGSKA (reference sequence). The V end was cut by 5 bases, the J end by 5 bases, with 15 bases between. The chain recombines TRBV20-1 with TRBJ2-5; a weak D match, TRBD2 (6 bases). This clonotype was sampled from a human donor with Susac syndrome. Sequenced material: CD4+ T cells from PBMCs. CDR3: CSAPIAVQETQYF. Here the CDR3 DNA reads TGCAGTGCTCCGATAGCGGTGCAGGAGACCCAGTACTTC.